This T cell receptor (beta chain) is drawn from a study of T cell responses to AZD1222 COVID-19 vaccine. Findings and limits, study-wide: The study found vaccine-associated CD4 TCRs spanning spike, dominant at 160-218 and 743-854. Seropositive AZD1222 recipients at baseline numbered only six or seven. Mostly white British, mostly female donors; authors suggested clonal diversity may be underestimated.

The assay was immunoSEQ multiplex PCR, and TCRdb's table has in-frame clones only and misses some. The sample lists some 140,000 clones, about 85% occurring once. Germline V gene data show CDR1 as LNHDA and CDR2 as SQIVND (reference sequence). V gave up 3 bases and J gave up 4 bases, with 7 bases separating them. CDR3 size: 13 residues. This clone was seen only once. Its cognate antigen is unknown. The receptor's source is an adult in good health. V is TRBV19 and J is TRBJ1-3; D not resolved. The specimen comprised peripheral blood, sampled on day 0 of AZD1222 vaccination. The CDR3, as DNA: TGTGCCAGTAGTATCCCGCAGGGAAACACCATATATTTT. It translates to CASSIPQGNTIYF.